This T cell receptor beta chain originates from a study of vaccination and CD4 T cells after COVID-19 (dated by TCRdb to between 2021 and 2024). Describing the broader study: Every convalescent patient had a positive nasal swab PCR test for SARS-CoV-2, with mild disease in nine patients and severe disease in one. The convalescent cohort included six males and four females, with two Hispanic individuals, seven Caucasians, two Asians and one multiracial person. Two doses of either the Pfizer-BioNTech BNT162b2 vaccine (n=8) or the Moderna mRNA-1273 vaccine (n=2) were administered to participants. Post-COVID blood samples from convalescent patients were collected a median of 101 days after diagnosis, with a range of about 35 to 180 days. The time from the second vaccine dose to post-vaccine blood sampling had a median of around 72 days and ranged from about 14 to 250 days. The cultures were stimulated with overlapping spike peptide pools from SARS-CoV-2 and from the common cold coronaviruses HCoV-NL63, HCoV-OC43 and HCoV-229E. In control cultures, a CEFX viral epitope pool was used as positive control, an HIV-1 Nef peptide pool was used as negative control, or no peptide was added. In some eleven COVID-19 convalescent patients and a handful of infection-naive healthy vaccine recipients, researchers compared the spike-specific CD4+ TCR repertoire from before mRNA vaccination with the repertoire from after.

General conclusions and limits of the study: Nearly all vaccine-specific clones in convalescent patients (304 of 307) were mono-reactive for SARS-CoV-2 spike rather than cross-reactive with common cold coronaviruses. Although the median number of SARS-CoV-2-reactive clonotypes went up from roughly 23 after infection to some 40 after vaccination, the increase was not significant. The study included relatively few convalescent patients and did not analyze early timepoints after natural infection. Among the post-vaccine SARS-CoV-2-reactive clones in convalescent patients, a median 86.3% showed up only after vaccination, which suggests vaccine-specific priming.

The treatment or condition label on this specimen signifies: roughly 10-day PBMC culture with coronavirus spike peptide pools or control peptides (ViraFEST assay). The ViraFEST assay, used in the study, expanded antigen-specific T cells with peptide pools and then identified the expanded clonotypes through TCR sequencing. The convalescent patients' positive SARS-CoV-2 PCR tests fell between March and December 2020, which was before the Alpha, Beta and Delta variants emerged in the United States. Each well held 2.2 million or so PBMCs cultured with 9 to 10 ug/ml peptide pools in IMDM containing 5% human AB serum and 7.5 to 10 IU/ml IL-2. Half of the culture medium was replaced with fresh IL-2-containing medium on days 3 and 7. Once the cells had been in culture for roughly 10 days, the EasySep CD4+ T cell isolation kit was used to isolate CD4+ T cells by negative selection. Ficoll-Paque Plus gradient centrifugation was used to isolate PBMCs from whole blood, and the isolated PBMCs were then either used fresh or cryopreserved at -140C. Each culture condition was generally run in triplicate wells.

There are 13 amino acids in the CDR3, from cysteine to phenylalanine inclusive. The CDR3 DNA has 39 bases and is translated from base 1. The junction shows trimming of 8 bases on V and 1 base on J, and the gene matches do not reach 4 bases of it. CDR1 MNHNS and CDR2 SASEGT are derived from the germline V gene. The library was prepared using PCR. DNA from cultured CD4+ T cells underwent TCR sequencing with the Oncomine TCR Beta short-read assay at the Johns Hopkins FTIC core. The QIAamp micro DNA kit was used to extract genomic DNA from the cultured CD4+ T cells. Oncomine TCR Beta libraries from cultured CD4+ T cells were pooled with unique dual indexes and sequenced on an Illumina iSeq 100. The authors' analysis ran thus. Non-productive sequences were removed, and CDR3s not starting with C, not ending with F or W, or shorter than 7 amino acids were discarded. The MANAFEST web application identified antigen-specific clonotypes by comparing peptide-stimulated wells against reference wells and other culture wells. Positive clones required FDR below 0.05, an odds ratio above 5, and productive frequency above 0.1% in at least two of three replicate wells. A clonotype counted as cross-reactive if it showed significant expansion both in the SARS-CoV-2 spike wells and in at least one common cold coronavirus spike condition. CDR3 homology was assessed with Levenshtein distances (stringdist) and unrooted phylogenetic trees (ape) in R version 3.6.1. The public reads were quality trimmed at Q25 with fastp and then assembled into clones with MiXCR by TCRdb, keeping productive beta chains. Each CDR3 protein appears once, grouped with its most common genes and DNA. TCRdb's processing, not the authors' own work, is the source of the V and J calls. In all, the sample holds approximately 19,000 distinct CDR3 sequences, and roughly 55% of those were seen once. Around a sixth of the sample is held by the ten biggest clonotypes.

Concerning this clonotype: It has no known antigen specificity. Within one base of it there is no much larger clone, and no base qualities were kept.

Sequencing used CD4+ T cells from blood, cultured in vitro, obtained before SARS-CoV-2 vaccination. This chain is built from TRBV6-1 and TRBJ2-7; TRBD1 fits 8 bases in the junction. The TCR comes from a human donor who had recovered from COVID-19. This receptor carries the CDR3 CASQQGGSYEQYF. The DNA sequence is TGTGCCAGCCAACAGGGGGGTTCCTACGAGCAGTACTTC.